This entry is about one T cell receptor (beta chain). Its antigen is still unknown. At one boundary the junction diverges from the germline segment, which might be a read error. The CDR3 contains 13 residues, cysteine and phenylalanine counted. Of all the DNA, just the CDR3 is kept, 39 bases in frame from base 1. Looking up the germline V gene yields CDR1 SNHLY and CDR2 FYNNEI. Library preparation was by PCR. This sample was sequenced with an Illumina HiSeq 2000. TCRdb handled the public reads itself, with Q25 trimming in fastp and clone calling in MiXCR, and kept productive beta chains. Each record represents a unique CDR3 protein, reported with the most common genes and DNA among its rows. In this sample the table shows fewer than 90,000 distinct CDR3 sequences, around 49% of which occur a single time. The ten largest make up roughly an eighth of the sample. This specimen belongs to a study of CDR3 diversity in severe acne (dated by TCRdb to between 2018 and 2020).

This clonotype was sampled from a male donor in good health, without acne. This chain is built from TRBV2 and TRBJ2-3, and possibly TRBD1, on 5 matching bases. Material for sequencing was blood. Here the CDR3 is given as CASRAGDLYTQYF. The DNA sequence reads TGCGCCAGCAGGGCTGGCGACCTGTATACGCAGTATTTT.